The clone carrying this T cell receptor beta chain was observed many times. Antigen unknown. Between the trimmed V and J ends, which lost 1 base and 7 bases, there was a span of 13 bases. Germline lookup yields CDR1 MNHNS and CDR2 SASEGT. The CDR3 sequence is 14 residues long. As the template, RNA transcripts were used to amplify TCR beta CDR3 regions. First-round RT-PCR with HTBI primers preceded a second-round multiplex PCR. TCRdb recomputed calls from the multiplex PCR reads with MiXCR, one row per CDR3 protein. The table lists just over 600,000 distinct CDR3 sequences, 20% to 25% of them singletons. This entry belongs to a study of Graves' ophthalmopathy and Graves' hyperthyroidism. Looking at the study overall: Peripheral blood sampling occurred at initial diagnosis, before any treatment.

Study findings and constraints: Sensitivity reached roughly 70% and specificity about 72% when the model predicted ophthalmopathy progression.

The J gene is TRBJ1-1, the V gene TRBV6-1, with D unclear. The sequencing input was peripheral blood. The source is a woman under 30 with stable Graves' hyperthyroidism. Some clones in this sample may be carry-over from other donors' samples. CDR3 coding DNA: TGTGCCAGCAGTGAAGAGGGATGGGATGGTGAAGCTTTCTTT. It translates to CASSEEGWDGEAFF.